These 28 T cell receptor beta chains came from one sample sequenced in a study of T cells in Graves' hyperthyroidism and ophthalmopathy. Amplification of TCR beta CDR3 regions used RNA as the template. During a first-round RT-PCR of the TCR CDR3, the HTBI primer set was used. TCRdb ran MiXCR on the multiplex PCR reads and lists one entry per CDR3 protein. The sample has hundreds of thousands of distinct CDR3 sequences; approximately 15% are singletons. The sequenced material came from blood. These receptors were taken from a man younger than 35 with Graves' ophthalmopathy.

CDR3 loop: CASRVAGGVTDTQYF. CDR3 bases: TGTGCCAGCAGGGTAGCGGGGGGTGTCACAGATACGCAGTATTTT. This chain uses TRBV7-2 with TRBJ2-3; 10 bases fit TRBD2. This CDR3 is built from 15 residues. With V trimmed by 6 bases and J by 2 bases, 5 bases remained unmatched. The germline CDR1 and CDR2 sequences are SGHTA and FQGNSA.

A few counts support this clonotype. The chain couples TRBV29-1 to TRBJ2-3; 7 nucleotides align to TRBD1. The CDR3 spans 13 residues. The V gene end was trimmed by 8 bases and the J gene end by 9 bases; junction bases not matched to a gene: 14. Germline loops: CDR1 SQVTM, CDR2 ANQGSEA. In DNA, the CDR3 is TGCAGCCTTCCTGGGCCAGCAGGGGGAACGCAGTATTTT. Amino acids: CSLPGPAGGTQYF.

This clonotype was seen more than once but under ten times. V usage is TRBV6-1 and J usage is TRBJ2-6, with TRBD1 matching 10 bases. V shed 8 bases and J 4 bases; nucleotides not matched to a gene: 2. The CDR3 covers 14 residues. Germline values: CDR1 MNHNS, CDR2 SASEGT. The CDR3 region has the DNA TGTGCCAGCGACAGGGGGCTAGGGGCCAACGTCCTGACTTTC. This codes for CASDRGLGANVLTF.

This clonotype occurred many times. The gene calls are TRBV5-1 and TRBJ1-1, with 10 bases identical to TRBD1. Germline V gene lookup returns CDR1 SGHRS and CDR2 YFSETQ. The ends lost 5 bases at V and 4 bases at J; junction bases unmatched: 8. CDR3 length equals 15 residues. The CDR3 loop is CASSKDRGQGTEAFF. CDR3 bases: TGCGCCAGCAGTAAAGACAGGGGGCAGGGCACTGAAGCTTTCTTT.

V is TRBV24-1 and J is TRBJ1-5; 8 bases fit TRBD1. The germline CDR1 and CDR2 sequences are KGHDR and SFDVKD. The CDR3 length is 14 residues. With 12 bases clipped from V and 1 base from J, the junction kept 7 bases outside the gene matches. The CDR3 DNA reads TGTGCCGTACAGGGGGAAAGGAGCAATCAGCCCCAGCATTTT. This sequence encodes CAVQGERSNQPQHF.

The rearrangement uses TRBV12-3 or TRBV12-4 and TRBJ2-4; D unresolved. Deletions cut 6 bases from V and 0 bases from J, with 6 bases between. There are 13 residues in the CDR3. The CDR3 sequence is CASRAQAKNIQYF. The DNA of the CDR3 is TGTGCCAGCAGAGCCCAAGCCAAAAACATTCAGTACTTC.

V is TRBV14 and J is TRBJ2-4; 7 positions match TRBD1. Germline assignment: CDR1 SGHDN and CDR2 FVKESK. V lost 3 bases to trimming and J lost 12 bases; unmatched junction nucleotides: 2. The CDR3 spans 11 residues. This chain's CDR3 is CASSHGTAQYF. As DNA, the CDR3 is TGTGCCAGCAGCCATGGGACAGCTCAGTACTTC.

The genes are TRBV15 and TRBJ2-2; either TRBD1 or TRBD2 may supply D (5 bases each). V was trimmed by 6 bases and J by 4 bases, leaving 12 bases between them. The CDR3 contains 14 residues. The germline V gene encodes CDR1 LNHNV and CDR2 YYDKDF (reference sequence). For the CDR3, the DNA is TGTGCCACCAGTGTTAAAGGGACCACCGGGGAGCTGTTTTTT. It encodes CATSVKGTTGELFF.

This clonotype was picked up a small number of times. This sequence may be a read error, since a much larger clone differs from it by one base. The chain joins TRBV7-9 to TRBJ2-1; the D is unclear. The CDR3 is 14 amino acids. Germline values: CDR1 SEHNR, CDR2 FQNEAQ (reference sequence). Trimming cost V 7 bases and J 4 bases, with 14 bases left between them. In DNA, the CDR3 is TGTGCCAGCACTTCTGGCTTGGCTTACAATGAGCAGTTCTTC. This sequence encodes CASTSGLAYNEQFF.

The table lists this clonotype with many counts. The chain employs TRBV3-1 and TRBJ1-6, with 10 bases aligning to TRBD1. The trim removed 2 bases at V and 9 bases at J, leaving 1 base unmatched. The CDR3 is made up of 14 amino acids. The V gene's germline CDR1 is LGHDT and CDR2 YNNKEL (reference sequence). CDR3 nucleotides: TGTGCCAGCAGCCAAAGGGACAGGGGTTCACCCCTCCACTTT. Translation gives CASSQRDRGSPLHF.

This clonotype was counted ten times or more. The chain has TRBV19 and TRBJ2-5; 11 positions match TRBD2. The germline gives CDR1 LNHDA, CDR2 SQIVND (reference sequence). The CDR3 spans 15 residues. V shed 4 bases and J 2 bases; nucleotides not matched to a gene: 3. CDR3 loop: CASSTGLAAQETQYF. The CDR3 nucleotides read TGTGCCAGTAGTACGGGACTAGCGGCGCAAGAGACCCAGTACTTC. Full variable domain (remainder filled in from reference TRBV19 and TRBJ2-5): DGGITQSPKYLFRKEGQNVTLSCEQNLNHDAMYWYRQDPGQGLRLIYYSQIVNDFQKGDIAEGYSVSREKKESFPLTVTSAQKNPTAFYLCASSTGLAAQETQYFGPGTRLLVL.

This clonotype was counted ten times or more. This rearrangement joins TRBV27 to TRBJ2-5, with TRBD1 matching over 9 bases. CDR1 and CDR2 (germline): MNHEY, SMNVEV (reference sequence). Unmatched junction bases numbered 6, after V lost 6 bases and J lost 4 bases. The CDR3 length is 14 residues. CDR3 bases: TGTGCCAGCAGCCGGGACAGGGCCCCAGAGACCCAGTACTTC. This codes for CASSRDRAPETQYF.

A word on this clonotype: This may be a read error, as it is one base from a much larger clone. The rearrangement uses TRBV27 and TRBJ2-7, with D possibly TRBD2 on 5 matching bases. The CDR3 runs 14 residues. Trimming left V 6 bases short and J 7 bases short, with 19 bases between. Per the germline V gene, CDR1 is MNHEY and CDR2 is SMNVEV (reference sequence). The CDR3 loop is CASRTTRVGNEQYF. The CDR3 DNA sequence: TGTGCCAGCAGGACAACTAGGGTTGGTAATGAGCAGTACTTC.

To note about this clonotype: One end of the junction varies from germline; a read error may be responsible. The chain recombines TRBV4-1 with TRBJ2-6, with a weak D call TRBD1 (5 bases). The CDR3 is made up of 13 amino acids. Per the germline V gene, CDR1 is MGHRA and CDR2 is YSYEKL. CDR3 in DNA: TGCGCCAGCAGCCAGTCTGGGGCCAACGTCCTGGCTTTC. This gives the protein CASSQSGANVLAF.

The chain employs TRBV20-1 and TRBJ1-1; TRBD1 matches 7 bases. This CDR3 has 15 residues. Germline V gene lookup returns CDR1 DFQATT and CDR2 SNEGSKA (reference sequence). Germline trimming cut 0 bases from V and 3 bases from J; bases unmatched to any gene: 7. The CDR3 region is CSARDRLTGDTEAFF. The CDR3 DNA follows: TGCAGTGCTAGAGATAGGCTTACAGGGGACACTGAAGCTTTCTTT.

This clonotype appeared a few times. The rearrangement uses TRBV29-1 and TRBJ1-3, with 7 bases that match TRBD1. The V and J ends lost 6 bases and 2 bases, in that order; junction bases with no gene match: 4. The CDR3 totals 13 residues. Looked up from germline, CDR1 is SQVTM and CDR2 is ANQGSEA. CDR3 loop: CSVGDRAGNTIYF. CDR3 DNA sequence: TGCAGCGTGGGTGACAGGGCTGGAAACACCATATATTTT.

This clonotype showed up just a few times. A much larger clone is a single base away; this may be a read error. The chain joins TRBV7-2 to TRBJ2-2, with 8 bases lining up with TRBD1. This CDR3 has 19 residues. The J segment lost 6 bases and the V segment lost 5 bases, leaving 20 bases of the junction unmatched. Germline CDR1 is SGHTA and CDR2 is FQGNSA. CDR3 residues: CASSLRQGILATAAGELFF. The DNA of the CDR3 is TGTGCCAGCAGCCTACGACAGGGGATCCTTGCTACGGCCGCCGGGGAGCTGTTTTTT.

This clonotype was observed many times. The V call is TRBV27, the J call TRBJ1-5, with D possibly matching TRBD1 (6 bases). The CDR3 extends over 16 amino acids. Germline CDR1 and CDR2: MNHEY and SMNVEV (reference sequence). V was pared by 5 bases and J by 0 bases, with 14 bases between. The CDR3 region has the DNA TGTGCCAGCAGTCCCAGGACAGCTTATAGCAATCAGCCCCAGCATTTT. Translating gives CASSPRTAYSNQPQHF.

In its sample, this clonotype was seen once. A junction boundary mismatches the germline segment, possibly from a read error. This chain links TRBV19 with TRBJ2-1, with D perhaps matching TRBD2 (6 bases). CDR3 length: 15 amino acids. The V gene's germline CDR1 is LNHDA and CDR2 SQIVND (reference sequence). The CDR3 coding sequence is TGTGCCAGTAGTATAATGAGGGGAGGATCGGGTGAGCAGTCCTTC. The encoded protein is CASSIMRGGSGEQSF.

In its sample, this clonotype was seen many times. This rearrangement joins TRBV5-1 to TRBJ2-7, with 12 nucleotides matching TRBD2. CDR1 SGHRS and CDR2 YFSETQ come from the germline V gene. This CDR3 region has 15 residues. Losses at the gene ends were 1 base for V and 6 bases for J; bases not matched to a gene: 5. The CDR3 region is CASSLSLAGGREQYF. The CDR3 nucleotides read TGCGCCAGCAGCTTGAGTCTAGCGGGGGGGCGCGAGCAGTACTTC.

This clonotype was seen repeatedly, ten times or more. CDR3 bases: TGCAGTGCCCGCCCCCTAGGCGGGAGCACGATCTACGAGCAGTACTTC. Translation: CSARPLGGSTIYEQYF. The V gene is TRBV20-1, the J gene TRBJ2-7; 7 bases match TRBD2. The CDR3 has 16 amino acids. V lost 6 bases and J lost 3; bases outside the gene matches: 17. Germline V gives CDR1 DFQATT, CDR2 SNEGSKA (reference sequence).

Many counts were recorded for this clonotype. This rearrangement joins TRBV30 to TRBJ2-2; D possibly corresponds to TRBD2 (5 bases). The CDR3 extends over 12 amino acids. Germline V CDR1 and CDR2: GTSNPN, SVGIG (reference sequence). Trimming took off 4 bases at V and 6 bases at J, with 9 bases between the two ends. The CDR3 sequence: CAWTERAGELFF. CDR3 in DNA: TGTGCCTGGACAGAGAGGGCCGGGGAGCTGTTTTTT.

This clonotype was picked up many times. V is TRBV30 and J is TRBJ1-4; maybe TRBD1 (5 bases). The CDR3 covers 15 residues. Germline V lookup: CDR1 GTSNPN, CDR2 SVGIG (reference sequence). Deletions cut 3 bases from V and 8 bases from J, with 19 bases between. CDR3: CAWRVSGQAHEKLFF. The CDR3 DNA sequence: TGTGCCTGGAGGGTGTCAGGGCAGGCCCACGAAAAACTGTTTTTT.

This clonotype was observed many times. V and J are TRBV4-1 and TRBJ1-1; maybe TRBD1 (5 bases). Germline V lookup: CDR1 MGHRA, CDR2 YSYEKL. The CDR3 loop spans 16 amino acids. V was pared by 4 bases and J by 2 bases, with 17 bases between. The CDR3 sequence: CASSRRQSTLNTEAFF. The CDR3 DNA sequence: TGCGCCAGCAGCCGACGACAGAGTACATTAAACACTGAAGCTTTCTTT.

This clonotype was seen ten or more times. This chain uses TRBV18 with TRBJ2-1; 7 bases line up with TRBD2. With 3 bases clipped from V and 5 bases from J, the junction kept 7 bases outside the gene matches. Germline V gene sequence: CDR1 KGHSH, CDR2 LQKENI. The CDR3 length is 15 residues. CDR3: CASSPVSGINNEQFF. For the CDR3, the DNA is TGTGCCAGCTCACCTGTAAGCGGGATAAACAATGAGCAGTTCTTC.

For this clonotype: A much larger clone differs by one base, so this may be a read error. The rearrangement uses TRBV18 and TRBJ1-1; 8 nucleotides line up with TRBD1. The V segment lost 0 bases and the J segment 9 bases; nucleotides outside the gene matches: 3. Germline CDR1 reads KGHSH; CDR2 reads LQKENI. The CDR3 runs to 13 residues. As DNA, the CDR3 is TGTGCCAGCTCACCACCGACAGGGGAGCAAGCTTTCTTT. This sequence encodes CASSPPTGEQAFF.

As regards this clonotype: A much larger clone lies one base from this, so it may be a read error. The V and J genes are TRBV2 and TRBJ2-1; possibly TRBD2 for D (6 bases). The ends were cut back, 2 bases at V and 9 bases at J, with 14 bases in the middle. CDR3 size: 14 residues. Germline V lookup: CDR1 SNHLY, CDR2 FYNNEI. In nucleotides, the CDR3 is TGTGCCAGCAGTGAATTTACTAGCTCTAGTGAGCAGTTCTTC. It encodes CASSEFTSSSEQFF.

J is TRBJ2-5 and V is TRBV7-7; D is ambiguous. CDR1 is SSHAT, CDR2 FNYEAQ, per germline (reference sequence). The CDR3 length is 15 residues. V was pared by 5 bases and J by 4 bases, with 17 bases between. DNA of the CDR3: TGTGCCAGCAGCCCCAAACCCCAGAGACCAGAGACCCAGTACTTC. This sequence encodes CASSPKPQRPETQYF. Filled out from reference TRBV7-7 and TRBJ2-5, the complete variable domain reads GAGVSQSPRYKVTKRGQDVTLRCDPISSHATLYWYQQALGQGPEFLTYFNYEAQPDKSGLPSDRFSAERPEGSISTLTIQRTEQRDSAMYRCASSPKPQRPETQYFGPGTRLLVL.